The 2 T cell receptor beta chains below all came from one sample that was sequenced in a study of response to subunit inactivated influenza vaccine (dated by TCRdb to 2016 to 2018). The method was RT-PCR. The sample was run on an Illumina HiSeq 2500. Using fastp trimming at Q25 and MiXCR clonotype assembly, TCRdb reanalyzed the public sequencing data and kept in-frame beta chains. All rows with the same CDR3 protein become a single entry with the most common DNA and genes. Here the sample has around 850,000 distinct CDR3 sequences; about a fifth occur a single time. Jointly, the top ten make up under 13% of the sample. Source: PBMCs from blood, taken around 5 days after vaccination. These receptor sequences come from a man between 45 and 60 years old who received an inactivated influenza vaccine. Donor details come from another sample of the same person, matched by shared clones.

At least ten counts were recorded for this clonotype. The CDR3 spells CSARFGQGVGEQFF. In nucleotides, the CDR3 is TGCAGTGCTAGATTCGGACAGGGGGTTGGTGAGCAGTTCTTC. V is TRBV20-1 and J is TRBJ2-1, with TRBD1 identical over 10 bases. The CDR3 length is 14 residues. V gave up 2 bases and J gave up 9 bases; unmatched junction bases: 7. Germline CDR1 DFQATT, CDR2 SNEGSKA (reference sequence).

There are a few counts of this clonotype. CDR3 in amino acids: CASTPTGLTEQYF. The CDR3 region has the DNA TGTGCCAGCACTCCGACAGGGTTGACCGAGCAGTACTTC. The genes are TRBV12-3 or TRBV12-4 and TRBJ2-7; 7 bases line up with TRBD1. The CDR3 extends over 13 amino acids. J lost 6 bases, V lost 7 bases, and 9 bases had no gene match.